This T cell receptor beta chain was captured by sequencing in a study of CD4+ T cells in melanoma (dated by TCRdb to between 2021 and 2023). Describing the broader study: Neoantigen-specific CD4+ T cells in human melanoma were investigated in the study. Broad study findings and their caveats: Neoantigen-specific CD4+ T cells in melanoma were reported to show diverse differentiation states. The report described a correlation between neoantigen-specific CD4+ T cells and the function of CD8+ T cells, macrophages and B cells.

To prepare the library, the immunoSEQ multiplex PCR assay was applied. TCRdb carries this immuneACCESS record with in-frame sequences only. Its versions omit some clonotypes, under half of them owing to an unresolved V gene in the studies checked, with the rest unexplained. This sample holds fewer than 11,000 clones; 68% were observed only once. Roughly 11% of the sample belongs to the ten largest clones. Notes on this clone: Its antigen target is currently unknown. Base qualities are not at hand, and no much larger clone is one base apart.

Patients with melanoma were used as donors. Sequenced: cells from a culture (not recorded whether cultured in vitro). The TCR comes from a human donor with melanoma.

Read as DNA, the sequence is TGCGCCAGCAGCTGGCGAGGAGCGGACAGGCGGCGCGGCCCAACCTTCACAGATACGCAGTATTTT. Its protein is CASSWRGADRRRGPTFTDTQYF. The rearranged segments are TRBV5-1 and TRBJ2-3, with TRBD1 identical over 7 junction bases. The germline V gene provides CDR1 SGHRS and CDR2 YFSETQ. Trimming takes 3 bases off V and 2 bases off J; junction bases not matched to a gene: 27. Inclusive of the bounding cysteine and phenylalanine, the CDR3 is 22 residues long. The CDR3 DNA has 66 bases and is translated from base 1.